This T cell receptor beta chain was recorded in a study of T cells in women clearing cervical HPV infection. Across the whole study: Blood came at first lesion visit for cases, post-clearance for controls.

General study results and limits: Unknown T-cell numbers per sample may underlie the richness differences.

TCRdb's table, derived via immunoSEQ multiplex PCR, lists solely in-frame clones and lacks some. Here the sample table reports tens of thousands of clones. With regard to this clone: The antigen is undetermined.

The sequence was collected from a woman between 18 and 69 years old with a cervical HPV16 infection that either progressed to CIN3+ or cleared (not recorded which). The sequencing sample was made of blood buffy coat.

The CDR3 is CASSPGGSYEQYF. The CDR3 DNA, read in part, is TGTGCCAGCAGCCCCGGGGGGTCCTACGAG. This chain links TRBV7-9 with TRBJ2-7, with TRBD2 matching over 7 bases. The CDR3 is cut off 3 residues early in the read; its end comes from the germline J gene. The CDR3 sequence is 13 residues long. The V segment lost 5 bases and the J segment 1 base; nucleotides outside the gene matches: 2. Germline V gene data show CDR1 as SEHNR and CDR2 as FQNEAQ (reference sequence).